The 32 T cell receptor beta chains below come from one sample, sequenced in a study of T cell responses to AZD1222 COVID-19 vaccine. Repertoires were generated with immunoSEQ multiplex PCR, while TCRdb's copy carries only in-frame clones and drops some. Found here are 100,000 to 150,000 clones, roughly 90% of them singletons; the top ten hold 11% to 15%. The sequences come from peripheral blood, collected on day 0 of AZD1222 vaccination. The source of these receptors is an adult in good health.

The chain uses TRBV7-2 and TRBJ2-3; TRBD1 might be the D (6 bases). The germline gives CDR1 SGHTA, CDR2 FQGNSA. CDR3 size: 15 residues. Between the trimmed V and J ends, which lost 1 base and 0 bases, there was a span of 8 bases. The CDR3 bases are TGTGCCAGCAGCTTAGGGGGGCCTAGCACAGATACGCAGTATTTT. Residues: CASSLGGPSTDTQYF.

V is TRBV9 and J is TRBJ2-7; 10 positions match TRBD1. The CDR3 is made up of 16 amino acids. Germline V lookup: CDR1 SGDLS, CDR2 YYNGEE. The trim removed 0 bases at V and 4 bases at J, leaving 7 bases unmatched. The CDR3 loop reads CASSVGWTGGMYEQYF. Written as DNA, the CDR3 is TGTGCCAGCAGCGTAGGGTGGACAGGGGGAATGTACGAGCAGTACTTC. The variable domain in full, with the rest retrieved from reference TRBV9 and TRBJ2-7, is DSGVTQTPKHLITATGQRVTLRCSPRSGDLSVYWYQQSLDQGLQFLIQYYNGEERAKGNILERFSAQQFPDLHSELNLSSLELGDSALYFCASSVGWTGGMYEQYFGPGTRLTVT.

J is TRBJ2-7 and V is TRBV7-2, with D tentatively TRBD2 (5 bases). The CDR3 runs to 14 residues. V dropped 1 base and J dropped 7 bases, with 14 bases sitting between them. In germline, CDR1 is SGHTA, CDR2 FQGNSA. The CDR3 region is CASSLVEGSREQYF. The CDR3 region has the DNA TGTGCCAGCAGCTTAGTCGAGGGATCTCGGGAGCAGTACTTC.

This CDR3 reads CASSRSGGPDPGNEQFF. The CDR3 nucleotides read TGCGCCAGCAGCCGCTCCGGCGGACCCGATCCAGGCAATGAGCAGTTCTTC. V gene TRBV4-1 combines with J gene TRBJ2-1, with unresolved D. The V end lost 4 bases, the J end lost 6 bases, and 22 bases lay between the germline ends. The CDR3 spans 17 residues. Germline CDR1 MGHRA, CDR2 YSYEKL.

The genes are TRBV11-2 and TRBJ2-7; maybe TRBD1 (6 bases). Trimming cost V 1 base and J 0 bases, with 7 bases left between them. Germline CDR1 SGHAT, CDR2 FQNNGV. The CDR3 covers 14 residues. The CDR3 is CASSLGRGSYEQYF. The CDR3 region has the DNA TGTGCCAGCAGCTTAGGCAGGGGCTCCTACGAGCAGTACTTC.

The CDR3 nucleotides are TGTGCCAGCAGCCATTATTGGGAGGGAGAAAGCACCGGGGAGCTGTTTTTT. It encodes CASSHYWEGESTGELFF. The chain carries TRBV14 and TRBJ2-2; 7 bases are shared with TRBD2. Germline V CDR1 and CDR2: SGHDN, FVKESK. Germline trimming cut 3 bases from V and 4 bases from J; bases unmatched to any gene: 11. The CDR3 has 17 residues. Filled out from reference TRBV14 and TRBJ2-2, the complete variable domain reads EAGVTQFPSHSVIEKGQTVTLRCDPISGHDNLYWYRRVMGKEIKFLLHFVKESKQDESGMPNNRFLAERTGGTYSTLKVQPAELEDSGVYFCASSHYWEGESTGELFFGEGSRLTVL.

The CDR3 sequence: CASSFYQREGFYEQYF. CDR3 nucleotides: TGTGCCAGCAGTTTTTATCAGCGGGAGGGTTTCTACGAGCAGTACTTC. The chain uses TRBV28 and TRBJ2-7; 10 nucleotides match TRBD2. There are 16 residues in the CDR3. The V segment lost 3 bases and the J segment 3 bases; nucleotides outside the gene matches: 8. Germline V gene data show CDR1 as MDHEN and CDR2 as SYDVKM.

The genes are TRBV10-3 and TRBJ1-1, with TRBD1 matching over 10 bases. J gave up 0 bases and V 7 bases, and 5 bases lay outside the gene matches. This CDR3 is 15 amino acids long. Germline CDR1 is ENHRY and CDR2 is SYGVKD. The CDR3 protein is CAIKGQGPMNTEAFF. The CDR3 DNA follows: TGTGCCATCAAGGGACAGGGGCCGATGAACACTGAAGCTTTCTTT.

The chain couples TRBV19 to TRBJ1-2; 7 bases are a match to TRBD1. After removal of 5 bases from V and 6 bases from J, the junction contained 9 bases not matched to a gene. The CDR3 has 14 residues. Germline loops: CDR1 LNHDA, CDR2 SQIVND (reference sequence). The CDR3 sequence is CASSPSDRLNGYTF. CDR3 in DNA: TGTGCCAGTAGTCCCTCGGACAGGTTGAATGGCTACACCTTC.

This clone was seen only once. This chain links TRBV5-1 with TRBJ1-2; no clear D. Germline CDR1 reads SGHRS; CDR2 reads YFSETQ. With 2 bases removed from V and 4 bases from J, the gap between germline ends came to 12 bases. The length of the CDR3 is 14 residues. This chain's CDR3 is CASSFDESLYGYTF. The DNA for the CDR3 is TGCGCCAGCAGCTTTGACGAGTCTCTCTATGGCTACACCTTC.

The V gene is TRBV7-9, the J gene TRBJ2-7; a possible D gene is TRBD2 (6 bases). The CDR3 runs 14 residues. The germline V and J ends were trimmed by 1 base and 5 bases, with 12 bases remaining between them. Germline V lookup: CDR1 SEHNR, CDR2 FQNEAQ (reference sequence). CDR3 in amino acids: CASSLVGGTHEQYF. CDR3 sequence (DNA): TGTGCCAGCAGCTTAGTGGGGGGTACCCACGAGCAGTACTTC.

This clone occurred once. The chain couples TRBV9 to TRBJ2-7; 9 nucleotides line up with TRBD2. Germline assignment: CDR1 SGDLS and CDR2 YYNGEE. The J segment lost 2 bases and the V segment lost 4 bases, leaving 7 bases of the junction unmatched. CDR3 length: 15 residues. The CDR3 DNA sequence: TGTGCCAGCAGCTCGAGCGGGGGGTCAACCTACGAGCAGTACTTC. This codes for CASSSSGGSTYEQYF.

V usage is TRBV4-3 and J usage is TRBJ2-3; D possibly uses TRBD1 or TRBD2 (5 bases each). The germline V and J ends were trimmed by 1 base and 2 bases, with 13 bases remaining between them. The CDR3 contains 16 residues. From germline, CDR1 is LGHNA and CDR2 YSLEER. The DNA of the CDR3 is TGCGCCAGCAGCCAAGCGGGACGGACCTACACAGATACGCAGTATTTT. Residues: CASSQAGRTYTDTQYF.

The chain employs TRBV20-1 and TRBJ1-2; D uncertain. Trimming took off 7 bases at V and 4 bases at J, with 10 bases between the two ends. CDR1 and CDR2 (germline): DFQATT, SNEGSKA (reference sequence). The CDR3 extends over 11 amino acids. The CDR3 sequence is CSGSGSYGYTF. The CDR3 region has the DNA TGCAGTGGCTCTGGTTCCTATGGCTACACCTTC.

The CDR3 protein is CASSGTWGMITEAFF. In DNA, the CDR3 is TGTGCCAGTAGTGGAACCTGGGGCATGATTACTGAAGCTTTCTTT. This chain uses TRBV19 with TRBJ1-1, with a possible D match to TRBD1 (5 bases). The CDR3 spans 15 residues. Germline loops: CDR1 LNHDA, CDR2 SQIVND (reference sequence). V lost 5 bases and J 5 bases, leaving 18 bases between the germline ends.

This clone was seen just once. The rearrangement joins TRBV5-4 to TRBJ2-7, with TRBD2 as a possible D gene (5 bases). Trimming took off 3 bases at V and 2 bases at J, with 12 bases between the two ends. The germline V gene has CDR1 SGHNT and CDR2 YYREEE (reference sequence). The CDR3 is 14 amino acids. The CDR3 DNA reads TGTGCCAGCAGCTGGGAGCCGGTTACCTACGAGCAGTACTTC. Protein product: CASSWEPVTYEQYF.

Here the CDR3 reads CASSKPSGRGETQYF. The CDR3 DNA sequence: TGTGCCAGCAGTAAACCTAGCGGGAGGGGAGAGACCCAGTACTTC. This rearrangement joins TRBV7-8 to TRBJ2-5; 12 nucleotides line up with TRBD2. The CDR3 is 15 residues long. The germline V gene has CDR1 SGHVS and CDR2 FQNEAQ. J lost 4 bases, V lost 6 bases, and 6 bases had no gene match.

The count of this clone is one. This sequence joins TRBV3-1 (or the pseudogene TRBV3-2) and TRBJ2-1; 13 bases match TRBD2. With V trimmed by 3 bases and J by 6 bases, 5 bases remained unmatched. This CDR3 is 16 amino acids long. Germline CDR1 and CDR2: LGHDT and YNNKEL (reference sequence). The CDR3 region is CASSQSLAGGGNEQFF. The CDR3 bases are TGTGCCAGCAGCCAGTCACTAGCGGGGGGGGGCAATGAGCAGTTCTTC.

The V and J genes are TRBV4-3 and TRBJ2-1; perhaps TRBD2 as D (6 bases). The CDR3 has 15 residues. Germline CDR1 and CDR2: LGHNA and YSLEER. V was cut by 2 bases and J by 8 bases, with 16 bases left in between. CDR3 amino acids: CASSQYGSPTDEQFF. CDR3 sequence (DNA): TGCGCCAGCAGCCAATACGGGAGCCCCACCGATGAGCAGTTCTTC.

This clone came up once. V and J are TRBV6-2 or TRBV6-3 and TRBJ2-7; D is perhaps TRBD1 or TRBD2 (5 bases each). The CDR3 spans 16 residues. The germline V gene has CDR1 MNHEY and CDR2 SVGEGT. V lost 2 bases and J lost 0, with 14 bases in between. The CDR3 protein is CASSYEGLPSSYEQYF. The CDR3 DNA follows: TGTGCCAGCAGTTACGAGGGGCTACCCTCCTCCTACGAGCAGTACTTC.

The genes are TRBV11-2 and TRBJ1-5; D is unresolved. Per germline, CDR1 SGHAT and CDR2 FQNNGV. The CDR3 is 15 residues long. V lost 0 bases and J lost 4, with 10 bases in between. CDR3 region: CASSLDPGFNQPQHF. The CDR3 coding sequence is TGTGCCAGCAGCTTAGATCCTGGGTTTAATCAGCCCCAGCATTTT.

This sequence joins TRBV7-2 and TRBJ2-5; D unclear. Germline V CDR1 and CDR2: SGHTA, FQGNSA. The CDR3 loop spans 15 amino acids. Deletions cut 2 bases from V and 2 bases from J, with 12 bases between. The CDR3 reads CASSLFFGKQETQYF. The CDR3, as DNA: TGTGCCAGCAGCTTATTTTTCGGTAAACAAGAGACCCAGTACTTC.

This chain joins TRBV11-2 and TRBJ2-3; TRBD2 is a possible D gene (5 bases). The V end was cut by 8 bases, the J end by 2 bases, with 17 bases between. The CDR3 runs to 15 residues. Germline lookup yields CDR1 SGHAT and CDR2 FQNNGV. The CDR3 sequence is CASGVGSRPTDTQYF. In DNA form, the CDR3 reads TGTGCCAGCGGGGTTGGGAGTAGACCCACAGATACGCAGTATTTT.

The rearrangement links TRBV4-3 to TRBJ1-1; TRBD1 agrees at 9 bases. Per germline, CDR1 LGHNA and CDR2 YSLEER. J gave up 4 bases and V 4 bases, and 4 bases lay outside the gene matches. The CDR3 is 14 amino acids. This CDR3 reads CASSPGQGGTEAFF. Written as DNA, the CDR3 is TGCGCCAGCAGCCCGGGACAGGGAGGCACTGAAGCTTTCTTT.

The V gene is TRBV3-1 (or the pseudogene TRBV3-2), the J gene TRBJ2-7; 13 positions agree with TRBD2. CDR1 and CDR2 (germline): LGHDT, YNNKEL (reference sequence). The CDR3 runs 17 residues. With V trimmed by 1 base and J by 5 bases, 8 bases remained unmatched. The CDR3 loop is CASSQALKTSGRNEQYF. CDR3 in DNA: TGTGCCAGCAGCCAAGCCCTCAAGACTAGCGGGAGGAACGAGCAGTACTTC.

This rearrangement joins TRBV6-5 to TRBJ2-5; maybe TRBD2 (6 bases). From germline, CDR1 is MNHEY and CDR2 SVGAGI. V lost 5 bases, J lost 5 bases, and 15 bases lay in between. The CDR3 is made up of 14 amino acids. The CDR3 DNA reads as TGTGCCAGCAGTAGGGACTTCAGGATGGAGACCCAGTACTTC. Protein sequence: CASSRDFRMETQYF.

The genes are TRBV30 and TRBJ2-3, with D possibly matching TRBD2 (7 bases). The germline V gene has CDR1 GTSNPN and CDR2 SVGIG (reference sequence). Trimming cost V 4 bases and J 0 bases, with 17 bases left between them. The CDR3 is made up of 16 amino acids. The CDR3 here is CAWTPWGGSSTDTQYF. The CDR3, as DNA: TGTGCCTGGACCCCGTGGGGGGGCTCTAGCACAGATACGCAGTATTTT.

This chain joins TRBV7-8 and TRBJ2-7, with 8 nucleotides matching TRBD2. Germline lookup yields CDR1 SGHVS and CDR2 FQNEAQ. V was pared by 0 bases and J by 3 bases, with 4 bases of the junction left unmatched. The CDR3 has 15 amino acids. The CDR3 spells CASSLALAEDYEQYF. Here the CDR3 DNA reads TGTGCCAGCAGCTTAGCACTAGCGGAGGACTACGAGCAGTACTTC.

The chain is built from TRBV6-2 or TRBV6-3 and TRBJ1-5; no clear D gene. Per the germline V gene, CDR1 is MNHEY and CDR2 is SVGEGT. V was cut by 3 bases and J by 0 bases, with 12 bases left in between. CDR3 size: 16 residues. The CDR3 region is CASSYYRDYSNQPQHF. The CDR3 DNA is TGTGCCAGCAGTTATTACCGCGACTATAGCAATCAGCCCCAGCATTTT.

This clone appeared once. This chain uses TRBV7-2 with TRBJ2-1; TRBD2 aligns across 16 bases. The ends lost 5 bases at V and 4 bases at J; junction bases unmatched: 5. Germline-derived CDR1 and CDR2 are SGHTA and FQGNSA. The CDR3 sequence is 17 residues long. The CDR3 nucleotides are TGTGCCAGCAGCCAGGGACTAGCGGGAGGGTTATACAATGAGCAGTTCTTC. It specifies CASSQGLAGGLYNEQFF.

The DNA of the CDR3 is TGTGCCAGCACCGGGACAGCTAACTATGGCTACACCTTC. Translation: CASTGTANYGYTF. The chain uses TRBV6-5 and TRBJ1-2, with 7 bases matching TRBD1. The V gene's germline CDR1 is MNHEY and CDR2 SVGAGI. The CDR3 has 13 amino acids. The junction had 2 bases not matched to a gene; V was cut back by 7 bases and J by 0 bases.

V gene TRBV13 combines with J gene TRBJ1-1; D is ambiguous. The CDR3 is 13 residues long. Looked up from germline, CDR1 is PRHDT and CDR2 is FYEKMQ (reference sequence). Trimming cost V 3 bases and J 2 bases, with 7 bases left between them. Written as DNA, the CDR3 is TGTGCCAGCAGCTTGTCAGGTAACACTGAAGCTTTCTTT. Protein product: CASSLSGNTEAFF.